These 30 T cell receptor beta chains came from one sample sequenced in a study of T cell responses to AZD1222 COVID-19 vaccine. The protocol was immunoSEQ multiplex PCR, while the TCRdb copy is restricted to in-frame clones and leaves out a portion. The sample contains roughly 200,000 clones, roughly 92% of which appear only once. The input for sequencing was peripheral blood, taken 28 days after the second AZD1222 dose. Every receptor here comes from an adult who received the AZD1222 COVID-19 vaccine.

The CDR3 nucleotides are TGTGCCAGTAGTATGTGGCCGAACACTGAAGCTTTCTTT. This gives the protein CASSMWPNTEAFF. The rearrangement uses TRBV19 and TRBJ1-1; D not resolved. The CDR3 sequence is 13 residues long. The germline V and J ends were trimmed by 3 bases and 1 base, with 6 bases remaining between them. Looked up from germline, CDR1 is LNHDA and CDR2 is SQIVND (reference sequence).

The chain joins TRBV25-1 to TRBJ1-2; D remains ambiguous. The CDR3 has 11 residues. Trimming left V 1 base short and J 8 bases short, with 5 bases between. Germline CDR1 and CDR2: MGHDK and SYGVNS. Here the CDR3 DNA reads TGTGCCAGCAGTGAATCCGGAGGCTACACCTTC. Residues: CASSESGGYTF.

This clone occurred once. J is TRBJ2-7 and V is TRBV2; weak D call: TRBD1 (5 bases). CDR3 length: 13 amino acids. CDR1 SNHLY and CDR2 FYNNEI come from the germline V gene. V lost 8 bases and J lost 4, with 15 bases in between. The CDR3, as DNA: TGTGCCAGCGGGGCTAGTATAACATACGAGCAGTACTTC. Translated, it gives CASGASITYEQYF. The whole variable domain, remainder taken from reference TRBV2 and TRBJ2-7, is EPEVTQTPSHQVTQMGQEVILRCVPISNHLYFYWYRQILGQKVEFLVSFYNNEISEKSEIFDDQFSVERPDGSNFTLKIRSTKLEDSAMYFCASGASITYEQYFGPGTRLTVT.

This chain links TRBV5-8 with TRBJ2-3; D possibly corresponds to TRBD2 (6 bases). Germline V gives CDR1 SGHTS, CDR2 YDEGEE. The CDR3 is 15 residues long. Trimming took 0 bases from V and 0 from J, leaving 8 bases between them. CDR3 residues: CASSLGSGSTDTQYF. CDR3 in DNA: TGTGCCAGCAGCTTGGGGAGCGGGAGCACAGATACGCAGTATTTT.

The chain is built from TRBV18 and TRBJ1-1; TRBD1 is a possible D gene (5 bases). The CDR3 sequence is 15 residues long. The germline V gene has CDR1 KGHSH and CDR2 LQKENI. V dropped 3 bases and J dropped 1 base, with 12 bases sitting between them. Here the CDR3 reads CASSPTGRGNTEAFF. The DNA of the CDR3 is TGTGCCAGCTCACCTACGGGACGGGGGAACACTGAAGCTTTCTTT.

The CDR3 loop reads CASSLWTGVMNTEAFF. CDR3 DNA sequence: TGTGCCAGCAGCTTATGGACAGGGGTCATGAACACTGAAGCTTTCTTT. The chain is built from TRBV7-9 and TRBJ1-1, with TRBD1 matching over 9 bases. Germline CDR1 is SEHNR and CDR2 is FQNEAQ (reference sequence). CDR3 length: 16 residues. Trimming cost V 2 bases and J 0 bases; bases outside gene matches: 4.

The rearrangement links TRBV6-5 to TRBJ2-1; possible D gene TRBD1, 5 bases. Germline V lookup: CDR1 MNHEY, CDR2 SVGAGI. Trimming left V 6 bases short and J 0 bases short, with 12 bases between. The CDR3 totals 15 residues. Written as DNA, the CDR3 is TGTGCCAGCAGCGCACAGGTCTTCTCCTACAATGAGCAGTTCTTC. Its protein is CASSAQVFSYNEQFF.

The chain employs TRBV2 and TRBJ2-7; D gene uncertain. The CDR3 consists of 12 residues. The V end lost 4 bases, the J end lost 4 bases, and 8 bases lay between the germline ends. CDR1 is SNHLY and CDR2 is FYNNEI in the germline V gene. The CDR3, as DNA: TGTGCCAGCAGTGCTTTGACATACGAGCAGTACTTC. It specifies CASSALTYEQYF.

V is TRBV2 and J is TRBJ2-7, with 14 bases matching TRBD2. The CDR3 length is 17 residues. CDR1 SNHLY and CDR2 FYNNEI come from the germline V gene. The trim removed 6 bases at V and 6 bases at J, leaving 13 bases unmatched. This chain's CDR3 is CASSLGLAGGRFREQYF. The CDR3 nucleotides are TGTGCCAGCAGCCTCGGACTAGCGGGAGGCCGGTTTCGCGAGCAGTACTTC. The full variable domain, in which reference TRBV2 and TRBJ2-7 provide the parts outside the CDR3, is EPEVTQTPSHQVTQMGQEVILRCVPISNHLYFYWYRQILGQKVEFLVSFYNNEISEKSEIFDDQFSVERPDGSNFTLKIRSTKLEDSAMYFCASSLGLAGGRFREQYFGPGTRLTVT.

The CDR3 DNA follows: TGCGCCAGCAGCTTGGAACGGTTAGGAGGTGGCTACACCTTC. Translated, it gives CASSLERLGGGYTF. The chain links TRBV5-1 to TRBJ1-2; no reliable D call. Per germline, CDR1 SGHRS and CDR2 YFSETQ. Trimming pared 0 bases from V and 7 bases from J, leaving 13 bases between. The CDR3 spans 14 residues.

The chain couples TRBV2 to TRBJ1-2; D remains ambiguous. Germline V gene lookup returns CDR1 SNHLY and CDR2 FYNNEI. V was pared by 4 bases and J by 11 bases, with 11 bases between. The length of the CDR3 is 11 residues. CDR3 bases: TGTGCCAGCAGTGTTTCGGGCTCATACACCTTC. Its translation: CASSVSGSYTF. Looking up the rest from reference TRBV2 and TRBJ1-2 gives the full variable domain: EPEVTQTPSHQVTQMGQEVILRCVPISNHLYFYWYRQILGQKVEFLVSFYNNEISEKSEIFDDQFSVERPDGSNFTLKIRSTKLEDSAMYFCASSVSGSYTFGSGTRLTVV.

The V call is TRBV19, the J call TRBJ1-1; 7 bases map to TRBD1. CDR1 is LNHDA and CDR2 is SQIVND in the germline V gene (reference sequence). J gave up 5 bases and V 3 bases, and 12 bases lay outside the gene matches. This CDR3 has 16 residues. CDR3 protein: CASSINWEGARTEAFF. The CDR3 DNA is TGTGCCAGTAGTATTAATTGGGAGGGGGCAAGGACTGAAGCTTTCTTT.

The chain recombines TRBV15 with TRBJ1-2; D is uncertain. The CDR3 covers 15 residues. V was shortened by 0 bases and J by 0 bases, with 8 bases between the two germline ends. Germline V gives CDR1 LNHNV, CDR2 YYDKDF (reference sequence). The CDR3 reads CATSRERTTNYGYTF. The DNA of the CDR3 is TGTGCCACCAGCAGAGAAAGGACGACTAACTATGGCTACACCTTC.

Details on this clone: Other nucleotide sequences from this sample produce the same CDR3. CDR3 in amino acids: CASSYSGTGNTEAFF. CDR3 coding DNA: TGTGCCAGCAGTTACTCCGGGACAGGGAACACTGAAGCTTTCTTT. The chain is built from TRBV6-5 and TRBJ1-1, with 8 nucleotides matching TRBD1. The CDR3 runs to 15 residues. V lost 0 bases, J lost 1 base, and 1 base stayed unmatched. CDR1 is MNHEY and CDR2 is SVGAGI in the germline V gene.

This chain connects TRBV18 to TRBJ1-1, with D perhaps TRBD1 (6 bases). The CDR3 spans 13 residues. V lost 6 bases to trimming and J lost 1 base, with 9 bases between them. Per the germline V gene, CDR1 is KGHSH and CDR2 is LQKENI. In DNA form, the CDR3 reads TGTGCCAGCTCGTTGACAGGGAACACTGAAGCTTTCTTT. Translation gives CASSLTGNTEAFF.

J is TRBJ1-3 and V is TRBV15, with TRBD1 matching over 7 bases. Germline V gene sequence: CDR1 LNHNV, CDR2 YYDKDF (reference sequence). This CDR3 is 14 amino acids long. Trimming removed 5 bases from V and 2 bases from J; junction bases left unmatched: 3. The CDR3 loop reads CATSYDRAGNTIYF. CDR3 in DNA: TGTGCCACCAGCTACGACAGGGCTGGAAACACCATATATTTT. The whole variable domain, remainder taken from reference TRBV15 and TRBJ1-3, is DAMVIQNPRYQVTQFGKPVTLSCSQTLNHNVMYWYQQKSSQAPKLLFHYYDKDFNNEADTPDNFQSRRPNTSFCFLDIRSPGLGDTAMYLCATSYDRAGNTIYFGEGSWLTVV.

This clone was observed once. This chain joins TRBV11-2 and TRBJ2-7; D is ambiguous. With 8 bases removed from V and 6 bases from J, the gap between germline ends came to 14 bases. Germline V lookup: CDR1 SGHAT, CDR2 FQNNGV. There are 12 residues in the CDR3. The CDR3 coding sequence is TGTGCCAGCTCTCTTAATTGGGCCGAGCAGTACTTC. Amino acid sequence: CASSLNWAEQYF.

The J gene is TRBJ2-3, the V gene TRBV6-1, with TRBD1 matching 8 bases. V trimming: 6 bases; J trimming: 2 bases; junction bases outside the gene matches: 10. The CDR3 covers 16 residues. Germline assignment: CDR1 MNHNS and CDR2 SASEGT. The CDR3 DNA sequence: TGTGCCAGCAGGGAAATCGGGACAGGCAACACAGATACGCAGTATTTT. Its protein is CASREIGTGNTDTQYF.

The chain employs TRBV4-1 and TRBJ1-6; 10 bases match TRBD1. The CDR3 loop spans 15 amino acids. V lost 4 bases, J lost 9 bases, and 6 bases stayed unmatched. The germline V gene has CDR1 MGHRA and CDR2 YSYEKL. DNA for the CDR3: TGCGCCAGCAGCCGAGGACAGGGGGATCTTTCACCCCTCCACTTT. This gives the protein CASSRGQGDLSPLHF.

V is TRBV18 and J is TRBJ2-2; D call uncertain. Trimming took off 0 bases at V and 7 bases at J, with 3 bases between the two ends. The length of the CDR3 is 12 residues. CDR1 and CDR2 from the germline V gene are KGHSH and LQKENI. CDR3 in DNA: TGTGCCAGCTCACCACCGAACGGGGAGCTGTTTTTT. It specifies CASSPPNGELFF.

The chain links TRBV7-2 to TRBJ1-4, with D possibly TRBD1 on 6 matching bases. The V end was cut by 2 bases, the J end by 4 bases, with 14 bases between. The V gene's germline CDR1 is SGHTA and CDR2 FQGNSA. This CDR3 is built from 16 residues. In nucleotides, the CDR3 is TGTGCCAGCAGCTTACAGTTCGGGACAAGTAATGAAAAACTGTTTTTT. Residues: CASSLQFGTSNEKLFF. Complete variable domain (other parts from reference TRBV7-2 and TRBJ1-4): GAGVSQSPSNKVTEKGKDVELRCDPISGHTALYWYRQSLGQGLEFLIYFQGNSAPDKSGLPSDRFSAERTGGSVSTLTIQRTQQEDSAVYLCASSLQFGTSNEKLFFGSGTQLSVL.

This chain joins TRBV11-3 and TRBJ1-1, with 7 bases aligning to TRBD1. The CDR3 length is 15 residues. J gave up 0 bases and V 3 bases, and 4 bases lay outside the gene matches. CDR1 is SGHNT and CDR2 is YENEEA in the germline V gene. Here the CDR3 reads CASSLSQGVNTEAFF. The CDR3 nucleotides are TGTGCCAGCAGCTTGTCGCAGGGGGTGAACACTGAAGCTTTCTTT.

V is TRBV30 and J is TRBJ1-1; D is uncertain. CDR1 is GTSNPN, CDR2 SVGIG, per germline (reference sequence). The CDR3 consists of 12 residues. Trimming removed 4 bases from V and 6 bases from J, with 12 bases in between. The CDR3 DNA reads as TGTGCCTGGACTCGCCAGCTCGCTGAAGCTTTCTTT. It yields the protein CAWTRQLAEAFF.

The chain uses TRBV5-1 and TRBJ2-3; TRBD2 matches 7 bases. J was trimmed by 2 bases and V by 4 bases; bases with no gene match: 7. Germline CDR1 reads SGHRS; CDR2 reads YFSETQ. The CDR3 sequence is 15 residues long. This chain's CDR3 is CASSTKLADTDTQYF. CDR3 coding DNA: TGCGCCAGCAGCACGAAGCTAGCGGACACAGATACGCAGTATTTT.

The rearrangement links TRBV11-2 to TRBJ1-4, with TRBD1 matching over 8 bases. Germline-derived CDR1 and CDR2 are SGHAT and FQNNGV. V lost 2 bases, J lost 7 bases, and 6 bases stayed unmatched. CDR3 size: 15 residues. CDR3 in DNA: TGTGCCAGCAGCTTACACCCCGGGACAGGTGAAAAACTGTTTTTT. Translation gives CASSLHPGTGEKLFF.

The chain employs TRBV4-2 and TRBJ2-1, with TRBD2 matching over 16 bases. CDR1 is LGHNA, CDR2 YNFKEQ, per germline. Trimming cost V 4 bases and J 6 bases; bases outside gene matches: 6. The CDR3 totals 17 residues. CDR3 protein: CASSPGLAGGHINEQFF. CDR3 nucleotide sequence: TGTGCCAGCAGCCCGGGACTAGCGGGAGGGCATATCAATGAGCAGTTCTTC.

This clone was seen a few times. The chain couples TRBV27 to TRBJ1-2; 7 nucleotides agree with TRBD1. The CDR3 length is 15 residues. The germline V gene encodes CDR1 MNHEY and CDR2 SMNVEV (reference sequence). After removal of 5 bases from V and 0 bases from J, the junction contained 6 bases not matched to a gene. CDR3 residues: CASSPRTGTNYGYTF. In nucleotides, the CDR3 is TGTGCCAGCAGTCCACGGACAGGAACTAACTATGGCTACACCTTC.

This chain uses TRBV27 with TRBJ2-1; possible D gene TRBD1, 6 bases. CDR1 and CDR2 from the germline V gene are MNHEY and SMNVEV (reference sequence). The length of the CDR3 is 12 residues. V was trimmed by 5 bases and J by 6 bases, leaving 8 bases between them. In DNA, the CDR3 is TGTGCCAGCAGTGCGGACAGCAATGAGCAGTTCTTC. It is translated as CASSADSNEQFF.

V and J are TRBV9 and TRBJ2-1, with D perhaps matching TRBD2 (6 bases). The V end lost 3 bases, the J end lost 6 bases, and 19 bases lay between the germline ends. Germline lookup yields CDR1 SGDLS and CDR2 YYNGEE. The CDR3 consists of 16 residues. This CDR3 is CASSDQGGALPNEQFF. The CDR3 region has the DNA TGTGCCAGCAGCGACCAGGGAGGAGCCCTTCCCAATGAGCAGTTCTTC. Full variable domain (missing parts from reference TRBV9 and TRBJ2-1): DSGVTQTPKHLITATGQRVTLRCSPRSGDLSVYWYQQSLDQGLQFLIQYYNGEERAKGNILERFSAQQFPDLHSELNLSSLELGDSALYFCASSDQGGALPNEQFFGPGTRLTVL.

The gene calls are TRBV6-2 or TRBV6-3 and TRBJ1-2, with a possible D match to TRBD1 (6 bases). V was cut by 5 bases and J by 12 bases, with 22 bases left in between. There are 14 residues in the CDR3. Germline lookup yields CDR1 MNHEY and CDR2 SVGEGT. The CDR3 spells CASSPPPGHPVHTF. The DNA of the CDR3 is TGTGCCAGCAGTCCCCCCCCGGGACACCCTGTTCACACCTTC.